The rows below give T cell receptor beta chains drawn from one sample of a study of OX40 agonist ivuxolimab in advanced cancers. Sequenced by immunoSEQ multiplex PCR; TCRdb stores in-frame clones only, minus some. Here the sample spans about 78,000 clones, roughly 84% being singletons. The input for sequencing was CD4+ or CD8+ T cells sorted from blood, taken in a trial of the OX40 agonist ivuxolimab. The receptors were sampled from an adult with an advanced solid tumor such as melanoma, head and neck, liver or kidney cancer. The CDR3 runs from the conserved cysteine through the conserved F or W. D genes are given only for firm matches. Only part of the rows carry a size: once, few, many, or a class if the clone is expanded.

D gene,clone size,J gene,CDR3 length,V gene,CDR3 DNA,CDR3 protein
TRBD2,.,TRBJ2-3,15,TRBV2,TGTGCCAGCAGCCCGACTAGCGGGAAACCAGATACGCAGTATTTT,CASSPTSGKPDTQYF
.,.,TRBJ2-5,16,TRBV18,TGTGCCAGCTCACCACGGTGGGGTAGCGGAGAAGAGACCCAGTACTTC,CASSPRWGSGEETQYF
.,few,TRBJ2-5,11,TRBV5-8,TGTGCCAGCAGCTTATCGGGGACCCAGTACTTC,CASSLSGTQYF
TRBD1,.,TRBJ2-5,15,TRBV29-1,TGCAGCGTTGAGCTCATAACAGGGGGCTGGGAGACCCAGTACTTC,CSVELITGGWETQYF
.,.,TRBJ2-1,15,TRBV4-1,TGCGCCAGCAGCCAAGATGGTCGAGCTTACAATGAGCAGTTCTTC,CASSQDGRAYNEQFF
.,.,TRBJ1-1,15,TRBV11-2,TGTGCCAGCAGCTTAAGGGGGGGCGCGGGGACTGAAGCTTTCTTT,CASSLRGGAGTEAFF
.,.,TRBJ2-5,15,TRBV4-2,TGTGCCAGCAGCCAAGTATTAGCGGAACAAGAGACCCAGTACTTC,CASSQVLAEQETQYF
.,.,TRBJ1-1,13,TRBV19,TGTGCCAGTAGTATAGGTCACGAATCTGAAGCTTTCTTT,CASSIGHESEAFF
.,.,TRBJ2-2,16,TRBV12-5,TGTGCTAGTGGTTTGGTACGGCTAGCAAGGGCCGGGGAGCTGTTTTTT,CASGLVRLARAGELFF
TRBD1,.,TRBJ1-1,13,TRBV25-1,TGTGCCAGCAGTGCCCCGACAGGGAGTAAAGCTTTCTTT,CASSAPTGSKAFF
.,.,TRBJ2-1,15,TRBV7-9,TGTGCCAGCAGCTTAGAATCCCAGGGAAGACATGAGCAGTTCTTC,CASSLESQGRHEQFF
TRBD1,.,TRBJ2-7,14,TRBV11-1,TGTGCCAGCAGCTCGGGACAGGGGAATTACGAGCAGTACTTC,CASSSGQGNYEQYF
.,once,TRBJ1-5,15,TRBV5-1,TGCGCCAGCAGTCTCACAGGGAAGAGGGATCAGCCCCAGCATTTT,CASSLTGKRDQPQHF
TRBD1,.,TRBJ1-2,16,TRBV4-2,TGTGCCAGCAGCCAAGATTGGTTGGACAGGGGGTATGGCTACACCTTC,CASSQDWLDRGYGYTF
.,.,TRBJ2-5,17,TRBV7-6,TGTGCCAGCAGCTTAGCGGGGACCGCCCTGGACCGTGGGACCCAGTACTTC,CASSLAGTALDRGTQYF
TRBD1,.,TRBJ1-1,16,TRBV11-2,TGTGCCAGCATCCCCACGATAGGGACAGGGGGCACTGAAGCTTTCTTT,CASIPTIGTGGTEAFF
TRBD1,.,TRBJ2-2,17,TRBV11-2,TGTGCCAGCAGCTACAATCCCCCGGGACAGCGAACCGGGGAGCTGTTTTTT,CASSYNPPGQRTGELFF
.,.,TRBJ1-3,15,TRBV6-5,TGTGCCAGCCGGCCTACAGGGACCTCTGGAAACACCATATATTTT,CASRPTGTSGNTIYF
TRBD1,.,TRBJ2-7,14,TRBV7-9,TGTGCCAGCAGCCCGAACAGGGGAGCCTACGAGCAGTACTTC,CASSPNRGAYEQYF
.,.,TRBJ1-1,13,TRBV6-6,TGTGCCAGCAGTCGGTCAGGGTACACTGAAGCTTTCTTT,CASSRSGYTEAFF
TRBD2,few,TRBJ2-5,15,TRBV5-1,TGCGCCAGCAGTAGTAGCGGGAGGGGTCAAGAGACCCAGTACTTC,CASSSSGRGQETQYF
TRBD1,.,TRBJ2-5,14,TRBV5-1,TGCGCCAGCAGCCGGGACAGGGGACAAGAGACCCAGTACTTC,CASSRDRGQETQYF
.,.,TRBJ2-1,14,TRBV15,TGTGCCACCAGGGCCTGGGCGGGATCCAATGAGCAGTTCTTC,CATRAWAGSNEQFF
TRBD2,.,TRBJ2-7,17,TRBV4-1,TGCGCCAGCAGCCAAGATGGTCGTCTAGCGGGAGGGGGCGAGCAGTACTTC,CASSQDGRLAGGGEQYF
TRBD1,once,TRBJ1-6,15,TRBV10-3,TGTGCCATCAGTGAGACGGGACAGGGTAGCTCACCCCTCCACTTT,CAISETGQGSSPLHF
TRBD1,.,TRBJ2-7,15,TRBV19,TGTGCCAGTAGTATCAGGGGGCATCAGGGGTACGAGCAGTACTTC,CASSIRGHQGYEQYF
.,once,TRBJ2-3,12,TRBV7-2,TGTGCCAGCAGCCCGAAGACAGATACGCAGTATTTT,CASSPKTDTQYF
TRBD1,.,TRBJ2-7,16,TRBV7-9,TGTGCCAGCAGCTCGGCCGGGACAGTCAACTCCTACGAGCAGTACTTC,CASSSAGTVNSYEQYF
.,.,TRBJ2-3,14,TRBV5-1,TGCGCCAGCAGCAGGGACTCGGGCGCAGATACGCAGTATTTT,CASSRDSGADTQYF
.,.,TRBJ2-5,13,TRBV11-3,TGTGCCAGCAGCTTAGAAGGGGGGGAGACCCAGTACTTC,CASSLEGGETQYF
.,.,TRBJ1-1,18,TRBV11-2,TGTGCCAGCAGCCAAAGTCGCATCCCTGGGTTCGCGGACACTGAAGCTTTCTTT,CASSQSRIPGFADTEAFF
.,.,TRBJ2-3,14,TRBV10-3,TGTGCCATCAAGGGGGGTTCGAGCACAGATACGCAGTATTTT,CAIKGGSSTDTQYF
TRBD1,few,TRBJ2-1,15,TRBV5-1,TGCGCCAGCAGCGACGGACAGGCGAACTACAATGAGCAGTTCTTC,CASSDGQANYNEQFF
.,.,TRBJ2-6,15,TRBV7-8,TGTGCCAGCAGCTTAGTAGCTTCTGGGGCCAACGTCCTGACTTTC,CASSLVASGANVLTF
.,.,TRBJ2-7,14,TRBV4-3,TGCGCCAGCAGCCAAGGCCCTAGGGACCACGAGCAGTACTTC,CASSQGPRDHEQYF
.,.,TRBJ2-7,14,TRBV29-1,TGCAGCGTGTTTGACAGCGAGAAGGCCTACGAGCAGTACTTC,CSVFDSEKAYEQYF
TRBD2,.,TRBJ2-5,16,TRBV5-4,TGTGCCAGCAGCATGGGACTAGCGGGAACTTCAGAGACCCAGTACTTC,CASSMGLAGTSETQYF
TRBD1,few,TRBJ1-1,16,TRBV27,TGTGCCAGCAGTTTAGGGGGTCCCGGGACAGGAGTACCAGCTTTCTTT,CASSLGGPGTGVPAFF
TRBD2,.,TRBJ2-7,16,TRBV7-2,TGTGCCAGCAGCTTAAGTAGCGGGGAAAACTCCTACGAGCAGTACTTC,CASSLSSGENSYEQYF
.,.,TRBJ2-7,12,TRBV5-1,TGCGCCAGCAGATTGGCACCCTCTGAGCAGTACTTC,CASRLAPSEQYF
TRBD1,.,TRBJ1-6,15,TRBV7-8,TGTGCCAGCAGCCGACAGGGCGTCTATAATTCACCCCTCCACTTT,CASSRQGVYNSPLHF
.,.,TRBJ1-3,16,TRBV18,TGTGCCAGCTCACCAAACTCGGGAGGGAATCTGAACACCATATATTTT,CASSPNSGGNLNTIYF
.,.,TRBJ1-6,13,TRBV6-4,TGTGCCAGCAGGAGCTCCTATAATTCACCCCTCCACTTT,CASRSSYNSPLHF
.,.,TRBJ2-7,13,TRBV5-1,TGCGCCAGCAGCTTGTACAGCTCCTACGAGCAGTACTTC,CASSLYSSYEQYF
.,.,TRBJ2-1,15,TRBV5-1,TGCGCCAGCAGCTTGGCCCCACAGATCTACAATGAGCAGTTCTTC,CASSLAPQIYNEQFF
TRBD1,.,TRBJ2-7,14,TRBV10-2,TGCGCCAGCAGTGACACTGGACAGGGTCCCGAGCAGTACTTC,CASSDTGQGPEQYF
.,.,TRBJ2-2,17,TRBV7-3,TGTGCCAGCAGCTTGTTGAAGCCAGGGGTCAACACCGGGGAGCTGTTTTTT,CASSLLKPGVNTGELFF
.,.,TRBJ2-5,15,TRBV10-3,TGTGCCATCAGTGAGTCGAACGGGAGCAAAGAGACCCAGTACTTC,CAISESNGSKETQYF
.,few,TRBJ1-1,15,TRBV18,TGTGCCAGCTCACCGATGACAGAAGTGAACACTGAAGCTTTCTTT,CASSPMTEVNTEAFF
TRBD1,few,TRBJ1-5,15,TRBV4-1,TGCGCCAGCAGGCAAGAGGGACAGAAAAATCAGCCCCAGCATTTT,CASRQEGQKNQPQHF
.,once,TRBJ1-1,11,TRBV10-2,TGCGCCAGCCTGAGGTCCACTGAAGCTTTCTTT,CASLRSTEAFF